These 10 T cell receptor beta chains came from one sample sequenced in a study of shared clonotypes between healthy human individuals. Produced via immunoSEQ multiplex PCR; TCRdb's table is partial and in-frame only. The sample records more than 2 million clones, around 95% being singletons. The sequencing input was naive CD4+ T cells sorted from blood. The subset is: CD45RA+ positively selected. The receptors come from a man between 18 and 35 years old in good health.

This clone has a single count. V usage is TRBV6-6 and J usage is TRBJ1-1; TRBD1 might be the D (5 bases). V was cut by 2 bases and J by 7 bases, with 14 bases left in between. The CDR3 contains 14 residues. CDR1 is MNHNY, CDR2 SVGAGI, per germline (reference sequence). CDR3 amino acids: CASSYPDSLFEAFF. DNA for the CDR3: TGTGCCAGCAGTTACCCCGACAGTTTGTTTGAAGCTTTCTTT.

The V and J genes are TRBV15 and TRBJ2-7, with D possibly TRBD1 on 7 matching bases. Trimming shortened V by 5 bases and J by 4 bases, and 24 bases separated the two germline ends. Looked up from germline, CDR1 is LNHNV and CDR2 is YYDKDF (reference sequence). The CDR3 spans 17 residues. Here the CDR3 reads CATSGGLGTGVSYEQYF. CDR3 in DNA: TGTGCCACCAGCGGGGGGTTAGGAACAGGGGTCTCGTACGAGCAGTACTTC.

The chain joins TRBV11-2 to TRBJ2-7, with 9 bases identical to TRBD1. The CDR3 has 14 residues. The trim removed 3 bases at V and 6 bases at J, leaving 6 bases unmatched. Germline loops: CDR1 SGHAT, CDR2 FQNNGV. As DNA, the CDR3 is TGTGCCAGCAGCTTGGACAGGGGTCGGCTCGAGCAGTACTTC. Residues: CASSLDRGRLEQYF.

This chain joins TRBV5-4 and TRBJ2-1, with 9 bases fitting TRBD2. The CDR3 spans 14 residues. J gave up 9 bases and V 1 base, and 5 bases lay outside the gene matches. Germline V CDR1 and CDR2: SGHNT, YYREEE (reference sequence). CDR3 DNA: TGTGCCAGCAGCTTGCCGCTAGCGGGAATTGAGCAGTTCTTC. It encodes CASSLPLAGIEQFF.

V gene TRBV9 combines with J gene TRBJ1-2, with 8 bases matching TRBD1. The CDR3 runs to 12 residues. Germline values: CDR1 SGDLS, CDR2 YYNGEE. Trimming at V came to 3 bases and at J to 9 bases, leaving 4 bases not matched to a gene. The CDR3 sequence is CASSAGQARYTF. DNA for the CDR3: TGTGCCAGCAGCGCGGGACAGGCACGCTACACCTTC.

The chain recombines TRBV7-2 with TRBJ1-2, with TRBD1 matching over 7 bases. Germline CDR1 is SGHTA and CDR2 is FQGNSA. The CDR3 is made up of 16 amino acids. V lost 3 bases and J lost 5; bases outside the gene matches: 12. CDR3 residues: CASSFGQAGGGYGYTF. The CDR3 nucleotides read TGTGCCAGCAGCTTTGGACAGGCTGGCGGGGGTTATGGCTACACCTTC.

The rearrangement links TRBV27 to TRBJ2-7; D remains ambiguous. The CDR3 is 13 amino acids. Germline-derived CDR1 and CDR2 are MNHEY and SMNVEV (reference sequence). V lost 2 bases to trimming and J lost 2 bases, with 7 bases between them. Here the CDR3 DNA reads TGTGCCAGCAGTTTAGTAGGGACCTACGAGCAGTACTTC. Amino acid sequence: CASSLVGTYEQYF.

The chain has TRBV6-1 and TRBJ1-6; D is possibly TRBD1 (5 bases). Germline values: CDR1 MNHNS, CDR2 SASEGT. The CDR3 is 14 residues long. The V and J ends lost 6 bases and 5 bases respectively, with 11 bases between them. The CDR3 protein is CASRIGADNSPLHF. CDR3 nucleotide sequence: TGTGCCAGCAGAATAGGGGCCGATAATTCACCCCTCCACTTT.

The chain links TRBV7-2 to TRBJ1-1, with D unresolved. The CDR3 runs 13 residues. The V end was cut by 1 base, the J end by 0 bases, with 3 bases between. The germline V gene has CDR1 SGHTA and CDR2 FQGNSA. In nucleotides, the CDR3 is TGTGCCAGCAGCTTAGTGGTGAACACTGAAGCTTTCTTT. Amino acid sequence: CASSLVVNTEAFF. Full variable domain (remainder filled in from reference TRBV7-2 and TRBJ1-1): GAGVSQSPSNKVTEKGKDVELRCDPISGHTALYWYRQSLGQGLEFLIYFQGNSAPDKSGLPSDRFSAERTGGSVSTLTIQRTQQEDSAVYLCASSLVVNTEAFFGQGTRLTVV.

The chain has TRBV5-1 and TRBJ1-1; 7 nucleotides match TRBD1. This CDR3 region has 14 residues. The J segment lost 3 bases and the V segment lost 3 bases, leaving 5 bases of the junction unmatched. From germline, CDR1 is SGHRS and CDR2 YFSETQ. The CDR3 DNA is TGCGCCAGCAGCTGGGGGGACAGAGACACTGAAGCTTTCTTT. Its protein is CASSWGDRDTEAFF.